The following is a T cell receptor beta chain sequence with its context. CDR3 size: 11 residues. Germline CDR1 is ENHRY and CDR2 is SYGVKD. V lost 10 bases, J lost 8 bases, and 5 bases stayed unmatched. The data were obtained in a study of CD8+CD57+ T cells in acquired aplastic anemia. At the level of the study: 3.2 ug was the average amount of DNA from sorted CD4+ and CD8+ cells.

Genomic DNA, serving as template, underwent TCR beta VDJ and CDR3 profiling. TCRdb itself ran the reads through MiXCR, one entry per CDR3 protein. This table has 150,000 to 200,000 distinct CDR3 sequences, more than 45% appearing once. Patients chosen for sequencing had shown CD8+CD57+ cell expansion by flow cytometry. This TCR derives from a human donor with aplastic anemia. Sequenced material: sorted CD4+, CD8+, or CD8+CD57+ T cells (not recorded which) from PBMCs. The chain uses TRBV10-3 and TRBJ2-1, with 7 bases that match TRBD1. The CDR3 region has the DNA TGTGCCACCCACAGGGGCGATGAGCAGTTCTTC. It codes for CATHRGDEQFF.